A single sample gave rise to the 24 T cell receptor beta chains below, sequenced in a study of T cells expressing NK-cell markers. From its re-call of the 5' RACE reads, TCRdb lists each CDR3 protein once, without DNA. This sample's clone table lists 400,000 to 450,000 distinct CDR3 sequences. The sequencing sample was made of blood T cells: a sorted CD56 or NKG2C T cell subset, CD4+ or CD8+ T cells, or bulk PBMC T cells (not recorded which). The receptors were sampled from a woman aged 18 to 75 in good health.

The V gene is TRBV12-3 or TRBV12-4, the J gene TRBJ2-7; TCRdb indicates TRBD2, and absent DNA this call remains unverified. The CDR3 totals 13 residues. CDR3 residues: CASSTGLPYEQYF.

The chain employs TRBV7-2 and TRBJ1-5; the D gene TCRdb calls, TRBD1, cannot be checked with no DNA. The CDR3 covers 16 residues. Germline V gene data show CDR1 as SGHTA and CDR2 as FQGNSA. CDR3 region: CASSGQGAYSNQPQHF.

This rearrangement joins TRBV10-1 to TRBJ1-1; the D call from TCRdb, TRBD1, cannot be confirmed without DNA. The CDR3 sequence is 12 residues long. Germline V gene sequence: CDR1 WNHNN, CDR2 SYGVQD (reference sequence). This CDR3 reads CASTGLNTEAFF.

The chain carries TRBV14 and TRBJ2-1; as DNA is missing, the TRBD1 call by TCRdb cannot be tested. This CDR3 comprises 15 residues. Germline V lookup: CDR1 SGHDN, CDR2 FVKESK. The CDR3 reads CASSPTPLGYNEQFF. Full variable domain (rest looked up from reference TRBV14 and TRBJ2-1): EAGVTQFPSHSVIEKGQTVTLRCDPISGHDNLYWYRRVMGKEIKFLLHFVKESKQDESGMPNNRFLAERTGGTYSTLKVQPAELEDSGVYFCASSPTPLGYNEQFFGPGTRLTVL.

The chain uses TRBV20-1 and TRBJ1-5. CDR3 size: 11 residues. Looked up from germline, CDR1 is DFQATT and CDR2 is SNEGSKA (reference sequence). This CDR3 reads CSAGSLGPQHF.

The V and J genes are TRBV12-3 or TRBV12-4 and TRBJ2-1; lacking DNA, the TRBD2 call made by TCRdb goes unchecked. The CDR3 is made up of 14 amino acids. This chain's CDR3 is CASSKSAGVSEQFF.

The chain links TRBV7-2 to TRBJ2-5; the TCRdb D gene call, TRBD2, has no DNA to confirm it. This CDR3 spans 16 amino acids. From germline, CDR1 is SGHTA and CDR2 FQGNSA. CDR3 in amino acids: CASSFAGTSGQETQYF.

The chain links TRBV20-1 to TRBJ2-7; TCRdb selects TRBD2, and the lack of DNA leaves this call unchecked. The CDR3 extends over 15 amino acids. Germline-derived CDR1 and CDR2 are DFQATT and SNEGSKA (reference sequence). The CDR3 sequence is CSARTGTSGKYEQYF.

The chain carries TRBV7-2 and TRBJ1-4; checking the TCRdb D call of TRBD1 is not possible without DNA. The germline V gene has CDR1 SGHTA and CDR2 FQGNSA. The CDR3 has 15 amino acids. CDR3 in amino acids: CASSTYQGSYEKLFF.

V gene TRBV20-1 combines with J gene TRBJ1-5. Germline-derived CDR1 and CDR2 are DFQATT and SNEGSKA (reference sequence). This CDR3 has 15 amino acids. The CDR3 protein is CSAEPESPRNQPQHF.

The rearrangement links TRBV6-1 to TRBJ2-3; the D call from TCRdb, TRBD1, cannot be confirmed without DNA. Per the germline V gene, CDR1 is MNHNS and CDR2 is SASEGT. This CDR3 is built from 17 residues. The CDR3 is CASPPLRGAPTTDTQYF.

The CDR3: CASRFSDGGGTEAFF. This chain uses TRBV7-9 with TRBJ1-1; TCRdb outputs TRBD1, but without DNA this stays unchecked. Germline V CDR1 and CDR2: SEHNR, FQNEAQ (reference sequence). This CDR3 is built from 15 residues.

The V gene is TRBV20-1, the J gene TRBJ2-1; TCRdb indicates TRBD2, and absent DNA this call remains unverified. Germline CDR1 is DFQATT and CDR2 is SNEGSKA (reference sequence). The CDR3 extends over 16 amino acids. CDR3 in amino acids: CSATFGEASSYNEQFF.

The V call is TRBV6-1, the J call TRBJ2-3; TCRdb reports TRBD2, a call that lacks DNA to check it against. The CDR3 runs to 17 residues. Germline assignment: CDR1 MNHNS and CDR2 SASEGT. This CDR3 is CASRGLAGGRATDTQYF.

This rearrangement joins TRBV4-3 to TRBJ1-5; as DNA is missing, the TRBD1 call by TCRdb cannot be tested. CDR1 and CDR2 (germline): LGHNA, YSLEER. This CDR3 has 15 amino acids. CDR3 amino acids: CASSQDGAGLQPQHF.

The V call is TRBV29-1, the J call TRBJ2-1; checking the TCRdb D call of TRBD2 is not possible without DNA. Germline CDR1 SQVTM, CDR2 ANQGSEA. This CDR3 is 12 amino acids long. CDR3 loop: CSVGSGSGEQFF.

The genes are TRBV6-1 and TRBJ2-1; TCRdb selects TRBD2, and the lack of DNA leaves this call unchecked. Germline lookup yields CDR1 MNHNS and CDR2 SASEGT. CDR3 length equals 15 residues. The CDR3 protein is CASSPNGRVHNEQFF.

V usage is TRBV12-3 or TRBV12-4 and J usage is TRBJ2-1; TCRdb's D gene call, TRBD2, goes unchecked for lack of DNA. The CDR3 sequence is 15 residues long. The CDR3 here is CASSPTSGRGNEQFF.

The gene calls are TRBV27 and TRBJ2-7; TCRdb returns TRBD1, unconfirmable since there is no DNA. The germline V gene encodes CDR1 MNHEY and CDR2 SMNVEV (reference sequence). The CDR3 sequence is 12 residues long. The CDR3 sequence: CASSETGNEQYF.

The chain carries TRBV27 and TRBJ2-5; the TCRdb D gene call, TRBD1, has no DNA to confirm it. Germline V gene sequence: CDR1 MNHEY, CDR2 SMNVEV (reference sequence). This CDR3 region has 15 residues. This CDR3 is CATQGDSGYQETQYF.

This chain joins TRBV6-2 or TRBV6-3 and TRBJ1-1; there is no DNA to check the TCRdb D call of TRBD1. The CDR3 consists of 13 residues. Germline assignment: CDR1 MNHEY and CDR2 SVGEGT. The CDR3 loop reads CASRDPLNTEAFF.

The CDR3: CASSPRGTSSTDTQYF. The chain carries TRBV4-2 and TRBJ2-3; TCRdb's D call, TRBD1, is unchecked because there is no DNA. Germline CDR1 reads LGHNA; CDR2 reads YNFKEQ. The CDR3 is made up of 16 amino acids.

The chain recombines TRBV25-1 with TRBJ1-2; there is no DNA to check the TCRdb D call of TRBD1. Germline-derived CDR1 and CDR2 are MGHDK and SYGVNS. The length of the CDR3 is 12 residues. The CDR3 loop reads CAVARDWGGYTF.

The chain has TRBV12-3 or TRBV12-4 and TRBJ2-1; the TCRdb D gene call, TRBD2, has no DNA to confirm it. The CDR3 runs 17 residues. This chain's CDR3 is CASTDYSGLAGVNKQFF.